This T cell receptor (beta chain) was recorded in a study of blood T cell repertoires in COVID-19. Between the trimmed V and J ends, which lost 3 bases and 7 bases, there was a span of 15 bases. CDR1 is MDHEN and CDR2 is SYDVKM in the germline V gene. This CDR3 is built from 14 residues. Sequencing used immunoSEQ multiplex PCR; TCRdb keeps in-frame clones, though not all of them. Counted here are 70,000 to 85,000 clones, about 85% occurring once; the ten biggest clones make up roughly 9%. This sequence joins TRBV28 and TRBJ1-2, with TRBD1 as a possible D gene (6 bases). This sequence was found in a human donor in a cohort sampled during active COVID-19. Sequenced material: peripheral blood. The CDR3 sequence: CASSLDRERTGYTF. The CDR3 nucleotides are TGTGCCAGCAGTTTGGACAGAGAGCGTACTGGCTACACCTTC.